The rows below give T cell receptor beta chains drawn from one sample of a study of shared clonotypes between healthy human individuals. Here immunoSEQ multiplex PCR was the method, and the copy in TCRdb shows in-frame clones only, minus some. The table has about 1 million clones, around four fifths seen once. Sequenced: memory CD4+ T cells sorted from blood. The receptor source for this set is a young man in good health. CDR3s include the opening cysteine and the closing phenylalanine or tryptophan. The D gene is left open where the match is weak. For some rows the clone size is stated as once, few or many, or as a class when expanded; others skip it.

v_gene	j_gene	abundance	d_gene	CDR3nt	CDR3aa
TRBV5-4	TRBJ2-5	-	TRBD1	TGTGCCAGCAGCCAGGACAGGGGGCGAAAGACCCAGTACTTC	CASSQDRGRKTQYF
TRBV11-2	TRBJ2-1	-	-	TGTGCCAGCAGCTTAGATCGGGGCCACAATGAGCAGTTCTTC	CASSLDRGHNEQFF
TRBV5-6	TRBJ2-1	-	TRBD2	TGTGCCAGCAGCTTGGGACTAGCGGGAGTCAATGAGCAGTTCTTC	CASSLGLAGVNEQFF
TRBV6-1	TRBJ2-5	-	TRBD1	TGTGCCAGCACAGGGGGCCTGTTAGAGACCCAGTACTTC	CASTGGLLETQYF
TRBV29-1	TRBJ1-3	-	TRBD1	TGCAGCGCGCACTCAGGACAGGGAGGGGACACCATATATTTT	CSAHSGQGGDTIYF
TRBV5-4	TRBJ1-4	-	-	TGTGCCAGCAGCCCGCGGGCAGGACTTAATGAAAAACTGTTTTTT	CASSPRAGLNEKLFF
TRBV6-5	TRBJ2-7	-	-	TGTGCCAGCAGTTACGTCCCCGGGGGCAGCTCCTACGAGCAGTACTTC	CASSYVPGGSSYEQYF
TRBV4-3	TRBJ2-3	-	-	TGCGCCAGCAGCCAAGATGCAGGGGGGAGCACAGATACGCAGTATTTT	CASSQDAGGSTDTQYF
TRBV5-1	TRBJ2-7	-	-	TGCGCCAGCAGCCCCCCAGGTTCACTCTACGAGCAGTACTTC	CASSPPGSLYEQYF
TRBV18	TRBJ2-1	-	-	TGTGCCAGCTCACCACGATCGGGTTACAATGAGCAGTTCTTC	CASSPRSGYNEQFF
TRBV6-6	TRBJ1-5	-	TRBD1	TGTGCCAGCAGTTACCCGGGACAGAATAGCAATCAGCCCCAGCATTTT	CASSYPGQNSNQPQHF
TRBV7-2	TRBJ2-2	once	TRBD1	TGTGCCAGCAGCTCTAACAGGGGCGGGGAGCTGTTTTTT	CASSSNRGGELFF
TRBV18	TRBJ1-2	-	TRBD1	TGTGCCAGCTCACCACCTGGGACAGCGACTAATAACTATGGCTACACCTTC	CASSPPGTATNNYGYTF
TRBV4-1	TRBJ2-5	-	TRBD1	TGCGCCAGCAGCCAATTGACAGGGGGCCGGGAGACCCAGTACTTC	CASSQLTGGRETQYF
TRBV19	TRBJ1-1	-	TRBD1	TGTGCCAGTAGTCTGATGGGACAGGGGGGGACTGAAGCTTTCTTT	CASSLMGQGGTEAFF
TRBV10-3	TRBJ2-5	-	TRBD2	TGTGCCATCAGTGAGGTAGCGGGAGGGACTCAAGAGACCCAGTACTTC	CAISEVAGGTQETQYF
TRBV5-1	TRBJ2-6	few	TRBD1	TGCGCCAGCAGCTTGGCGGGACAGATTCAGTCTGGGGCCAACGTCCTGACTTTC	CASSLAGQIQSGANVLTF
TRBV5-5	TRBJ1-2	-	-	TGTGCCAGCAGCTTAGAGGGATCTCTTAACTATGGCTACACCTTC	CASSLEGSLNYGYTF
TRBV18	TRBJ2-3	-	-	TGTGCCAGCTCACCAGCCGCTAGCACAGATACGCAGTATTTT	CASSPAASTDTQYF
TRBV5-6	TRBJ2-3	-	-	TGTGCCAGCAGCTTTTTCTCTTCGGGGCGCACAGATACGCAGTATTTT	CASSFFSSGRTDTQYF
TRBV2	TRBJ2-2	few	TRBD1	TGTGCCAGCAGTGGACAGGGTGGAACCGGGGAGCTGTTTTTT	CASSGQGGTGELFF
TRBV7-8	TRBJ2-7	-	-	TGTGCCAGCAGCTTCCTCGATGACGAGCAGTACTTC	CASSFLDDEQYF
TRBV5-1	TRBJ2-2	-	-	TGCGCCAGCAGTGGGCTCCCTGGCACCGGGGAGCTGTTTTTT	CASSGLPGTGELFF
TRBV28	TRBJ1-5	few	-	TGTGCCAGCAGTTTAACGGCAGGGGCGAGCAATCAGCCCCAGCATTTT	CASSLTAGASNQPQHF
TRBV28	TRBJ2-7	-	-	TGTGCCAGCAGTAACGGGGACCGGCAGTACTTC	CASSNGDRQYF
TRBV10-2	TRBJ1-5	-	-	TGCGCCAGCAGGCCCGATAGCAATCAGCCCCAGCATTTT	CASRPDSNQPQHF
TRBV5-1	TRBJ1-5	once	-	TGCGCCAGCAGCCTCGGACCCCTCGGCAGCAATCAGCCCCAGCATTTT	CASSLGPLGSNQPQHF
TRBV6-5	TRBJ1-2	-	-	TGTGCCAGCGCAACCCCCGGGACACACGGCTACACCTTC	CASATPGTHGYTF